This T cell receptor (beta chain) originates from a study of blood T cell repertoires in COVID-19. Study-wide background: COVID-19 samples, acute and convalescent, were from the United States, Italy and Spain.

The CDR3 is 16 residues long. After removal of 0 bases from V and 2 bases from J, the junction contained 8 bases not matched to a gene. Germline values: CDR1 GTSNPN, CDR2 SVGIG (reference sequence). In the authors' workflow: Reference gene primer amplification yielded estimated nucleated cell counts. TCRdb keeps only in-frame clones here, not all; method: immunoSEQ multiplex PCR. V and J calls and clone size are copied from that table; D and trimming were computed from the DNA. The data hold around 99,000 clones, with around 82% observed a single time. This clone was recorded a few times. The clonotype was recovered from a human donor in a cohort sampled during active COVID-19. The chain has TRBV30 and TRBJ1-2; 8 nucleotides match TRBD1. The material sequenced was peripheral blood. Written as DNA, the CDR3 is TGTGCCTGGAGTGTACGTCTCAGGGGGCGAAACTATGGCTACACCTTC. This gives the protein CAWSVRLRGRNYGYTF.